This T cell receptor beta chain emerged from a study of shared clonotypes between healthy human individuals. V was clipped by 4 bases and J by 1 base, with 15 bases between them. Germline CDR1 and CDR2: SGDLS and YYNGEE. CDR3 size: 15 residues. It was CD45RO-negative cells, positively selected for CCR7, that made up naive CD8 cells, with terminally differentiated effector memory CD45RA+ cells excluded. The assay was immunoSEQ multiplex PCR, and TCRdb's table has in-frame clones only and misses some. The profile shows approximately 1.9 million clones, approximately 92% of them singletons. Sequencing input: naive CD8+ T cells from PBMCs. The TCR originated in a man aged 18 to 30 in good health. Some clones in this sample may be carry-over from other donors' samples. J is TRBJ2-7 and V is TRBV9; D is possibly TRBD2 (5 bases). The CDR3 is CASSSIPGTSYEQYF. CDR3 nucleotide sequence: TGTGCCAGCAGCTCCATACCGGGAACGTCCTACGAGCAGTACTTC.